One T cell receptor beta chain is described in this entry. The CDR3 consists of 14 residues. Trimming at V came to 7 bases and at J to 5 bases, leaving 8 bases not matched to a gene. Per germline, CDR1 LNHDA and CDR2 SQIVND (reference sequence). The data derive from a study of blood T cell repertoires in COVID-19. Measured with immunoSEQ multiplex PCR; TCRdb has only the in-frame clones, and not every one. This table has some 100,000 clones, more than 70% appearing once. This sequence joins TRBV19 and TRBJ2-1, with 7 bases identical to TRBD2. This clonotype was obtained from a human donor in a cohort sampled during active COVID-19. The sequencing sample was made of peripheral blood. CDR3 DNA: TGTGCCAGTACGGGCCAGCGGGGAAACAATGAGCAGTTCTTC. It encodes CASTGQRGNNEQFF. Drawing the rest from reference TRBV19 and TRBJ2-1, the complete variable domain is DGGITQSPKYLFRKEGQNVTLSCEQNLNHDAMYWYRQDPGQGLRLIYYSQIVNDFQKGDIAEGYSVSREKKESFPLTVTSAQKNPTAFYLCASTGQRGNNEQFFGPGTRLTVL.